This T cell receptor (beta chain) comes out of a study of post-analysis software for immune sequencing data. For the study at large: Relapsing-remitting, secondary progressive and progressive-relapsing forms of multiple sclerosis all featured among disease courses.

Unique molecular identifiers featured in each of the TCR beta cDNA libraries. When about 0.95 to 10 million T cells were used, they gave 500,000 or so cDNA molecules. TCRdb re-called the PCR reads with MiXCR, one entry per CDR3 protein. This table holds hundreds of thousands of distinct CDR3 sequences, around 60% found once. As regards this clonotype: Its antigen is as yet unknown.

The V gene lost 5 bases and the J gene lost 0 bases, with 13 bases spanning the gap. The CDR3 is 15 amino acids. Per the germline V gene, CDR1 is SGHDN and CDR2 is FVKESK. Study-level findings and limits: Comparison with controls showed significantly lower normalized Chao1 diversity in multiple sclerosis patients. Roughly five TRBV segments were significantly more frequent in patients than in controls. TRBV5-6, TRBV5-1 and TRBV20-1 were among these segments. F-measure co-clustering was strong for batch-matched samples.

The rearrangement uses TRBV14 and TRBJ2-5; weak D call: TRBD1 (6 bases). This TCR was sampled from a girl aged 2-10 years with multiple sclerosis. The sequenced sample was blood. Written as DNA, the CDR3 is TGTGCCAGCAGCAGAGGGACAAGGAACCAAGAGACCCAGTACTTC. Its protein is CASSRGTRNQETQYF.